The entry below describes one T cell receptor (beta chain). What antigen it recognizes has not been identified. Base qualities are missing; no much larger clone stands one base away. The sample originates from a study of regulatory T cells in long-lasting Graves disease (dated by TCRdb to the early 2020s). Broadly, across the study: In the newly diagnosed Graves' disease group, patients had been taking antithyroid drugs for less than 3 months. The study was conducted in China and was registered as a clinical trial. Peripheral blood TCR sequencing and RNA sequencing compared persistent Graves' disease patients with newly diagnosed Graves' disease patients. A total of approximately 35 samples were covered by TCR sequencing, comprising approximately 13 persistent and about 20 newly diagnosed Graves' disease patients. Points the paper makes about the study in general: The study examined only peripheral blood because the primary lesion, thyroid tissue, could not be accessed. As a limitation, the authors acknowledged that the small sample size may reduce accuracy. Persistent disease showed preferential use of TRBV28, TRBJ1-2 and TRBJ2-5, whereas newly diagnosed disease favored TRBV20-1 and TRBJ2-1. Sequencing and analysis were restricted to the TCR beta chain. Lower TCR Shannon entropy and fewer highly expanded clones were observed in persistent Graves' disease patients than in newly diagnosed patients, which suggested clonal expansion. Persistent patients shared more public clonotypes among themselves (around 2,500) than newly diagnosed patients did (approximately 970).

To prepare the library, multiplex PCR was applied. Sequencer: Illumina HiSeq 4000. CDR3 regions were amplified by Arm-PCR with iRepertoire HTBI primers to construct TCR beta libraries. Before sequencing, the PCR products went through gel purification. As for the authors' bioinformatics: Gene usage analysis of CDR3 amino acid clonotypes relied on the roughly 67 TRBV and 15 or so TRBJ segments identified across samples. COPE and FqMerger were used to merge filtered high-quality paired reads into contigs. BLAST was used to align contigs to IMGT TRBV, TRBD and TRBJ reference genes, and CDR3 was defined according to IMGT. Any clonotype with a frequency above 0.1% was counted as a highly expanded clone. Shannon entropy served as the measure of repertoire diversity, while the Gini coefficient captured V-J evenness. A clonotype found in more than one individual was treated as public. In TCRdb, the public reads were trimmed at Q25 with fastp and aligned with MiXCR, with productive beta chains retained. Rows merge per CDR3 protein into single entries with the most common DNA and genes. In this record, the V and J calls reflect TCRdb's handling and not the investigators' own analysis. The sample table lists roughly 610,000 distinct CDR3 sequences, 16% of them with a count of one. Under 20% of the sample belongs to the ten largest clones.

What the time point label conveys for this sample: newly diagnosed GD, antithyroid drugs for less than 3 months. RNA was extracted from PBMCs in TRIzol for both TCR sequencing and RNA sequencing. The diagnosis of Graves' disease followed American Thyroid Association guidelines. Patients were recruited from an endocrinology department in Xi'an, China. Each patient gave around 9.2 milliliters of peripheral blood, collected in an EDTA anticoagulant tube. Ficoll Paque Plus density gradient separation was used to isolate PBMCs, and no additional T cell sorting was done. An Agilent 2100 Bioanalyzer and agarose gel were used to check RNA quality, and a NanoDrop 2000 was used to measure RNA concentration. The germline V gene encodes CDR1 MDHEN and CDR2 SYDVKM. Spanning cysteine to phenylalanine, the CDR3 consists of 12 amino acids. The DNA shown is the 36-base CDR3, in frame from base 1. This sample was also put to use in a study of T cells in Graves' hyperthyroidism and ophthalmopathy. As the second publication notes: Stable Graves' hyperthyroidism was defined as the absence of progression to ophthalmopathy over 18 months of follow-up. The hyperthyroidism patients were between 18 and 65 years old and newly diagnosed, with a disease duration of less than 2 months. Exclusion was applied to patients with uncontrolled infections, other autoimmune diseases, pregnancy or lactation. Diagnoses were based on clinical symptoms, serum thyroxine and TRAb, thyroid ultrasound and orbital computed tomography. The first round of RT-PCR for the TCR CDR3 was performed with the HTBI primer set and the Qiagen OneStep RT-PCR kit. Blood samples also contained most of the expanded thyroid clonotypes (frequency above 0.001), which suggests that blood repertoires may reflect thyroid immune responses. A 13 V-J signature model separated ophthalmopathy from stable hyperthyroidism, with about 88% sensitivity and about 81% specificity in cross-validation and 80%/75% in testing. During validation, the model predicted progression to ophthalmopathy a median of roughly 7.1 months ahead of onset, with around 70% sensitivity and around 73% specificity. To identify distinguishing TCR V-J signatures, a discovery cohort of 100 or so patients was used, comprising 43 with Graves' ophthalmopathy and 57 with stable Graves' hyperthyroidism. An independent validation cohort of under 20 hyperthyroidism patients and approximately 17 patients who later progressed to ophthalmopathy tested prospective prediction of ophthalmopathy. The 75 to 100 discovery patients were randomly divided into training and test sets at a 7:3 ratio. The study also compared thyroid tissue and blood T-cell repertoires from 5 to 7 Graves' hyperthyroidism patients. After blood sampling, hyperthyroidism patients were treated with methimazole at a starting dose of 30 mg daily, and ophthalmopathy patients were treated with high-dose intravenous methylprednisolone. Libraries were constructed in a second round of multiplex PCR, after which size selection and purification were carried out. The libraries were sequenced on an Illumina HiSeq2000 using paired-end 100 bp reads. Raw data were processed with SOAPnuke, discarding reads with adapters, uncalled bases, mean Phred below 15, or no exact constant-primer or identifier match. COPE v1.2.5 was used to merge the high-quality paired reads, and each unique nucleotide sequence was defined as a clonotype. MiTCR v1.1 was used to align the clonotypes against IMGT TRBV, TRBD and TRBJ reference segments. Analysis was restricted to V-J combinations with a frequency above 0.0001, which covered 98% to 99.2% of repertoires. A TCS score was defined as the ratio between F50 (clonal expansion) and ExV (chaos), using BLOSUM62-based TCRdist between CDR3 peptides within each V-J. Welch's t-statistics and random forest reduced 500 to 650 V-J features to roughly 13, which were used in a naive Bayes classifier (R e1071). No statistical method was used to set the sample size in advance, and investigators knew the group allocation. According to the paper, TCR Vbeta CDR3 sequencing was carried out on approximately 140 peripheral blood samples, which came from under 50 ophthalmopathy, 70 to 80 hyperthyroidism and approximately 17 progressor patients.

Recombination joined TRBV28 with TRBJ2-1; 8 bases in the junction line up with TRBD2. The assigned J gene may be wrong: the sequence end matches TRBJ2-7 better. The specimen comprised peripheral blood mononuclear cells (PBMCs), sampled at new diagnosis, from a patient treated with antithyroid drugs. The receptor's source is a woman under 40 with Graves disease. Donor details come from another sample of the same person, matched by shared clones. DNA sequence: TGTGCCAGCAGCGGGGGGGGGGAGGAGCAGTACTTC. This sequence encodes CASSGGGEEQYF.